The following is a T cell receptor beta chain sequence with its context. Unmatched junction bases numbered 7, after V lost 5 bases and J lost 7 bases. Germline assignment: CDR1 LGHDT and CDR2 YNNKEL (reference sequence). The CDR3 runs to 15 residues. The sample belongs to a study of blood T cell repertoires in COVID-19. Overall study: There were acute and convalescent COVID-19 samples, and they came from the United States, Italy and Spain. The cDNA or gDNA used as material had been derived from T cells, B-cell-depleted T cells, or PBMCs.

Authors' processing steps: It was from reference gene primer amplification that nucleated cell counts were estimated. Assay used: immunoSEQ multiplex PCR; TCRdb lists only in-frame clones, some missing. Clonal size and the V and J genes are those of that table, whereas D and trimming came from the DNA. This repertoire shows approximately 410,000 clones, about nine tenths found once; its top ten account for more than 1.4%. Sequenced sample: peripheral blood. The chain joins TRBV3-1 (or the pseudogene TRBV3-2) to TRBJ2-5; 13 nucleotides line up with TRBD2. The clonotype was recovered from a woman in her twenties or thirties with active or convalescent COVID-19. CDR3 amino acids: CASSSGTSGAGTQYF. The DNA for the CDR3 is TGTGCCAGCAGCTCCGGGACTAGCGGGGCAGGGACCCAGTACTTC.